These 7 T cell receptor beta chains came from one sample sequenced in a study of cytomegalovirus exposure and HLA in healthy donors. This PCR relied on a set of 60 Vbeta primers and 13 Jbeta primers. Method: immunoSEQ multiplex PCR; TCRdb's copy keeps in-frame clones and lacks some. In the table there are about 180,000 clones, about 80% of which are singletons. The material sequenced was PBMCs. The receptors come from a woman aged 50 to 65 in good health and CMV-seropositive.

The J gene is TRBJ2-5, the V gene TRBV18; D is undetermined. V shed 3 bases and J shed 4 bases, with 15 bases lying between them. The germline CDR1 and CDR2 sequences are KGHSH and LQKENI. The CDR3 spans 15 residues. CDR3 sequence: CASSPLSGELETQYF. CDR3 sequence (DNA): TGTGCCAGCTCACCCCTCAGTGGAGAGTTAGAGACCCAGTACTTC.

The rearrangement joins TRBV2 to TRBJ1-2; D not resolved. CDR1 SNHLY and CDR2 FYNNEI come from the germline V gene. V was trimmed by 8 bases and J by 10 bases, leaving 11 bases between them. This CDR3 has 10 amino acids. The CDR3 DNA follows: TGTGCCAGCGGTGCTAGGAACTACACCTTC. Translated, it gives CASGARNYTF.

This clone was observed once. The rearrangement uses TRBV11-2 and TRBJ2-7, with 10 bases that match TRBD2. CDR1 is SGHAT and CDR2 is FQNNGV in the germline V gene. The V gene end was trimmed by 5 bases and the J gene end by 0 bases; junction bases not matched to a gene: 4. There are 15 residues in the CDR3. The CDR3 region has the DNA TGTGCCAGCAGCCCCTGGACTAGCGGCTCCTACGAGCAGTACTTC. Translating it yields CASSPWTSGSYEQYF.

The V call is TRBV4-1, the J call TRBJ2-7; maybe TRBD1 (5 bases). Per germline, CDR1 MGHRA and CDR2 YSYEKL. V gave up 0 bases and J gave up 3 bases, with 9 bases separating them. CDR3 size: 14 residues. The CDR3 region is CASSQEDRFYEQYF. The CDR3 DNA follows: TGCGCCAGCAGCCAAGAAGACAGATTCTACGAGCAGTACTTC.

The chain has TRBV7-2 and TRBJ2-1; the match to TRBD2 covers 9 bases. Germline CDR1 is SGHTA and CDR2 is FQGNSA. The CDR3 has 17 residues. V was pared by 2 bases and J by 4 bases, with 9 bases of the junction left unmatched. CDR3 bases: TGTGCCAGCAGCTTACGGGGCGGGGGGGCCGGGTACAATGAGCAGTTCTTC. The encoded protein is CASSLRGGGAGYNEQFF.

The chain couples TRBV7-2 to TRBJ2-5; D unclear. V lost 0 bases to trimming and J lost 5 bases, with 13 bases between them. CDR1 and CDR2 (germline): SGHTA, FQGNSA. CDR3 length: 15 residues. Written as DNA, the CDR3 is TGTGCCAGCAGCTTAGCACCTGGGCCAGAGGAGACCCAGTACTTC. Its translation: CASSLAPGPEETQYF.

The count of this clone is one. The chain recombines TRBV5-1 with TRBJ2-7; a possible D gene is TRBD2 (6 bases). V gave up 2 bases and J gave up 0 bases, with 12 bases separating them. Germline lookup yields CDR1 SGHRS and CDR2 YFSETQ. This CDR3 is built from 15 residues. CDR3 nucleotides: TGCGCCAGCAGCTTAGGAGGGGCCGACTCCTACGAGCAGTACTTC. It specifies CASSLGGADSYEQYF.